This TCR beta chain originates from a study of blood T cells in healthy people across ages. Study observations and caveats: Long-lived donors exceeded aged donors in naive CD4+ cells and diversity.

CDR3 length equals 13 residues. V shed 2 bases and J shed 3 bases, with 10 bases lying between them. The V gene's germline CDR1 is SQVTM and CDR2 ANQGSEA. The authors ran a second PCR of 7 to 11 cycles using a sample-barcoded 5' primer and a J-beta primer mix. A template-switch adaptor that had 12 random nucleotides put a tag on each cDNA molecule. TCRdb passed the 5' RACE reads through MiXCR, listing each CDR3 protein once. Here the sample spans over 600,000 distinct CDR3 sequences, under 25% being singletons. This clonotype occurred many times. Antigen specificity is unknown. The sequenced material came from blood. The chain uses TRBV29-1 and TRBJ2-5; D gene uncertain. The source of this sequence is a man between 70 and 80 years old in good health. The CDR3 loop is CSVEPTRKETQYF. CDR3 coding DNA: TGCAGCGTTGAACCTACGAGAAAAGAGACCCAGTACTTC.